The text below deals with one TCR beta chain. This CDR3 is also generated by other DNA sequences in the sample. Reverse transcribing all isolated RNA meant expressed TCRB transcripts were sequenced. Using immunoSEQ multiplex PCR, the repertoire was profiled, and TCRdb retains in-frame clones only, with some absent. The sample includes almost 350,000 clones, less than 20% of them seen just once. These data come from a study of beta chain features in type 1 diabetes. Germline values: CDR1 SGHTA, CDR2 FQGNSA. The CDR3 has 12 residues. V lost 4 bases and J 2 bases, leaving 4 bases between the germline ends.

The source is a woman between 18 and 29 years old in good health. Specimen: naive CD4+ T cells from blood. The rearrangement uses TRBV7-2 and TRBJ2-3, with D unclear. In nucleotides, the CDR3 is TGTGCCAGCAGCTCCTCCACAGATACGCAGTATTTT. Protein: CASSSSTDTQYF. The variable domain in full, completed from reference TRBV7-2 and TRBJ2-3, reads GAGVSQSPSNKVTEKGKDVELRCDPISGHTALYWYRQSLGQGLEFLIYFQGNSAPDKSGLPSDRFSAERTGGSVSTLTIQRTQQEDSAVYLCASSSSTDTQYFGPGTRLTVL.